These 27 T cell receptor beta chains came from one sample sequenced in a study of blood T cell repertoires in COVID-19. This table comes from immunoSEQ multiplex PCR, and its TCRdb copy is limited to in-frame clones, with some not included. Here the sample spans around 280,000 clones, about nine tenths being singletons. The specimen sequenced was peripheral blood. Every receptor here comes from a woman aged 45-59 years who had recovered from COVID-19.

This clone was picked up one time. The rearrangement joins TRBV5-4 to TRBJ1-1; no definite D call. This CDR3 comprises 14 residues. V lost 0 bases and J 0 bases, leaving 6 bases between the germline ends. Germline CDR1 reads SGHNT; CDR2 reads YYREEE (reference sequence). The CDR3 reads CASSLGPMNTEAFF. The CDR3 DNA reads as TGTGCCAGCAGCTTGGGCCCTATGAACACTGAAGCTTTCTTT.

This clone has a single count. The chain combines TRBV3-1 (or the pseudogene TRBV3-2) with TRBJ2-7; the match to TRBD1 covers 11 bases. Trimming removed 4 bases from V and 3 bases from J; junction bases left unmatched: 5. CDR1 LGHDT and CDR2 YNNKEL come from the germline V gene (reference sequence). This CDR3 spans 15 amino acids. The CDR3 sequence is CASSRGGQGVYEQYF. The CDR3 DNA reads TGTGCCAGCAGCCGTGGGGGACAGGGGGTCTACGAGCAGTACTTC.

This clone was seen a single time. Here the CDR3 reads CASSQGAGATDTQYF. The CDR3 nucleotides read TGTGCCAGCAGCCAGGGAGCGGGAGCCACAGATACGCAGTATTTT. The chain is built from TRBV4-2 and TRBJ2-3, with 8 bases matching TRBD2. The length of the CDR3 is 15 residues. Germline V gene data show CDR1 as LGHNA and CDR2 as YNFKEQ. V shed 3 bases, J shed 2 bases, and the junction held 4 bases outside the gene matches.

J is TRBJ1-1 and V is TRBV5-1, with TRBD1 as a possible D gene (6 bases). Germline V gene data show CDR1 as SGHRS and CDR2 as YFSETQ. Trimming cost V 4 bases and J 0 bases, with 13 bases left between them. The length of the CDR3 is 15 residues. The DNA of the CDR3 is TGCGCCAGCAGCCCTGAGACAGGCCTGAACACTGAAGCTTTCTTT. Protein product: CASSPETGLNTEAFF.

The CDR3 loop reads CASSPTGSYGYTF. The CDR3 DNA follows: TGTGCCAGCAGCCCGACAGGGAGCTATGGCTACACCTTC. The chain employs TRBV14 and TRBJ1-2; 7 bases match TRBD1. CDR1 is SGHDN and CDR2 is FVKESK in the germline V gene. Trimming cost V 4 bases and J 4 bases; bases outside gene matches: 3. This CDR3 has 13 residues.

CDR3 nucleotides: TGTGCCAGCAGCTCAGGACTAGCGCAATACAATGAGCAGTTCTTC. This sequence encodes CASSSGLAQYNEQFF. The V call is TRBV11-2, the J call TRBJ2-1; 9 positions match TRBD2. The V and J ends lost 4 bases and 4 bases, in that order; junction bases with no gene match: 5. CDR3 length: 15 residues. From germline, CDR1 is SGHAT and CDR2 FQNNGV.

The V call is TRBV27, the J call TRBJ2-7, with 7 bases that match TRBD1. This CDR3 comprises 16 residues. Germline V gives CDR1 MNHEY, CDR2 SMNVEV (reference sequence). Trimming cost V 2 bases and J 1 base; bases outside gene matches: 8. The CDR3 reads CASSLMGTVGSYEQYF. CDR3 bases: TGTGCCAGCAGTTTAATGGGGACAGTGGGGTCCTACGAGCAGTACTTC.

The chain is built from TRBV28 and TRBJ1-2; D unclear. This CDR3 has 14 residues. The V end lost 6 bases, the J end lost 8 bases, and 19 bases lay between the germline ends. Germline V gives CDR1 MDHEN, CDR2 SYDVKM. The CDR3 is CASSLNEPLLGYTF. The CDR3 DNA reads TGTGCCAGCAGCTTAAATGAACCTCTACTGGGCTACACCTTC.

This chain links TRBV6-5 with TRBJ2-3; 10 positions match TRBD1. J lost 2 bases, V lost 6 bases, and 5 bases had no gene match. Germline values: CDR1 MNHEY, CDR2 SVGAGI. The length of the CDR3 is 15 residues. CDR3 DNA: TGTGCCAGCAGCCGACAGGGGGCAAACACAGATACGCAGTATTTT. Translation: CASSRQGANTDTQYF.

The gene calls are TRBV7-6 and TRBJ1-1; TRBD1 might be the D (5 bases). The length of the CDR3 is 13 residues. The germline V gene encodes CDR1 SGHVS and CDR2 FNYEAQ. Trimming cost V 5 bases and J 1 base, with 8 bases left between them. The CDR3 DNA sequence: TGTGCCAGCAGCCTTGGACAGAACACTGAAGCTTTCTTT. Amino acids: CASSLGQNTEAFF. The variable domain in full, completed from reference TRBV7-6 and TRBJ1-1, reads GAGVSQSPRYKVTKRGQDVALRCDPISGHVSLYWYRQALGQGPEFLTYFNYEAQQDKSGLPNDRFSAERPEGSISTLTIQRTEQRDSAMYRCASSLGQNTEAFFGQGTRLTVV.

CDR3 in DNA: TGCGCCAGCAGTGACTCCCTGGTTGCGGTAGGCTACACCTTC. Translation gives CASSDSLVAVGYTF. J is TRBJ1-2 and V is TRBV10-2; unclear D gene. CDR1 is WSHSY, CDR2 SAAADI, per germline. V was clipped by 3 bases and J by 8 bases, with 16 bases between them. This CDR3 has 14 residues.

The chain carries TRBV11-2 and TRBJ2-3; TRBD2 aligns across 7 bases. This CDR3 contains 16 residues. Germline CDR1 SGHAT, CDR2 FQNNGV. V shed 3 bases, J shed 1 base, and the junction held 7 bases outside the gene matches. CDR3 amino acids: CASSFGGSGRTDTQYF. CDR3 nucleotides: TGTGCCAGCAGCTTCGGTGGTAGCGGGCGCACAGATACGCAGTATTTT.

The J gene is TRBJ1-2, the V gene TRBV12-3 or TRBV12-4; D perhaps matches TRBD1 (5 bases). The V end was cut by 3 bases, the J end by 6 bases, with 11 bases between. There are 13 residues in the CDR3. The CDR3 sequence is CASSFGAGNGYTF. The CDR3 bases are TGTGCCAGCAGTTTTGGGGCAGGGAATGGCTACACCTTC.

The chain joins TRBV18 to TRBJ1-3; D may be TRBD1 (6 bases). Looked up from germline, CDR1 is KGHSH and CDR2 is LQKENI. There are 15 residues in the CDR3. The germline V and J ends were trimmed by 2 bases and 0 bases, with 8 bases remaining between them. CDR3 amino acids: CASSPDRSSGNTIYF. In DNA form, the CDR3 reads TGTGCCAGCTCACCAGACAGGAGCTCTGGAAACACCATATATTTT.

The genes are TRBV12-3 or TRBV12-4 and TRBJ2-5; TRBD1 is a possible D gene (5 bases). Trimming pared 3 bases from V and 5 bases from J, leaving 10 bases between. This CDR3 spans 13 amino acids. The CDR3 DNA sequence: TGTGCCAGCAGTTTCCAGGGTCTGGAGACCCAGTACTTC. The encoded protein is CASSFQGLETQYF.

This rearrangement joins TRBV6-2 or TRBV6-3 to TRBJ2-2, with unresolved D. From germline, CDR1 is MNHEY and CDR2 SVGEGT. The CDR3 spans 11 residues. The ends were cut back, 3 bases at V and 10 bases at J, with 6 bases in the middle. CDR3 sequence reads: CASSYVLELFF. CDR3 DNA sequence: TGTGCCAGCAGTTATGTATTGGAGCTGTTTTTT.

J is TRBJ1-1 and V is TRBV4-3; possible D gene TRBD1, 6 bases. This CDR3 spans 15 amino acids. Per germline, CDR1 LGHNA and CDR2 YSLEER. V lost 4 bases, J lost 1 base, and 13 bases lay in between. This chain's CDR3 is CASSLFQGRNTEAFF. The CDR3, as DNA: TGCGCCAGCAGCCTTTTTCAGGGGAGGAACACTGAAGCTTTCTTT.

The rearrangement joins TRBV9 to TRBJ1-3; no definite D call. Trimming stripped 0 bases from V and 4 bases from J, with 11 bases between. The V gene's germline CDR1 is SGDLS and CDR2 YYNGEE. The CDR3 is 15 residues long. As DNA, the CDR3 is TGTGCCAGCAGCGTAGACGGAGGGCTAGGAAACACCATATATTTT. Translating it yields CASSVDGGLGNTIYF.

The J gene is TRBJ2-2, the V gene TRBV6-5; a possible D gene is TRBD2 (6 bases). This CDR3 is built from 15 residues. The ends were cut back, 9 bases at V and 7 bases at J, with 21 bases in the middle. The germline CDR1 and CDR2 sequences are MNHEY and SVGAGI. CDR3 DNA sequence: TGTGCCAGTAATCGATCCCCGGGGGATGACGGGGAGCTGTTTTTT. Translating gives CASNRSPGDDGELFF.

This clone was counted between two and nine times. This sequence joins TRBV12-2 and TRBJ2-1; TRBD1, the table's D call, lacks a check against the DNA. TRBV12-2 is a known pseudogene. The CDR3 is 16 amino acids. The CDR3: CASRLVVRFSYNEQFF. CDR3 coding DNA: TGTGCAAGTCGCTTAGTTGTCAGGTTCTCCTACAATGAGCAGTTCTTC.

The chain carries TRBV28 and TRBJ2-2, with TRBD1 matching over 10 bases. There are 16 residues in the CDR3. V dropped 0 bases and J dropped 5; count of bases not matched to a gene: 3. Germline CDR1 reads MDHEN; CDR2 reads SYDVKM. CDR3 nucleotide sequence: TGTGCCAGCAGTTTATGGGGACAGGGGCGGACCGGGGAGCTGTTTTTT. It yields the protein CASSLWGQGRTGELFF.

J is TRBJ2-3 and V is TRBV28, with 12 nucleotides matching TRBD2. The germline V gene has CDR1 MDHEN and CDR2 SYDVKM. This CDR3 comprises 18 residues. V shed 7 bases and J 4 bases; nucleotides not matched to a gene: 15. In nucleotides, the CDR3 is TGTGCCAGCACCCCCCCCGGGCTAGCGGGAGGGCCAGCAGATACGCAGTATTTT. Protein sequence: CASTPPGLAGGPADTQYF. Full variable domain (outside the CDR3, taken from reference TRBV28 and TRBJ2-3): DVKVTQSSRYLVKRTGEKVFLECVQDMDHENMFWYRQDPGLGLRLIYFSYDVKMKEKGDIPEGYSVSREKKERFSLILESASTNQTSMYLCASTPPGLAGGPADTQYFGPGTRLTVL.

The chain carries TRBV28 and TRBJ2-7; D remains ambiguous. This CDR3 is 13 amino acids long. Trimming left V 3 bases short and J 1 base short, with 7 bases between. Germline CDR1 is MDHEN and CDR2 is SYDVKM. CDR3 in amino acids: CASSLSQSYEQYF. CDR3 sequence (DNA): TGTGCCAGCAGTTTGTCTCAGTCCTACGAGCAGTACTTC.

The chain has TRBV29-1 and TRBJ1-1; D is perhaps TRBD1 (5 bases). The CDR3 has 11 residues. Per the germline V gene, CDR1 is SQVTM and CDR2 is ANQGSEA. CDR3 sequence (DNA): TGCAGTGCAGGGTCCGGCACTGAAGCTTTCTTT. This codes for CSAGSGTEAFF.

The sample holds one count of this clone. The chain uses TRBV30 and TRBJ1-2; perhaps TRBD1 as D (5 bases). The CDR3 totals 16 residues. V was pared by 0 bases and J by 8 bases, with 22 bases between. Germline lookup yields CDR1 GTSNPN and CDR2 SVGIG (reference sequence). The chain's CDR3 is CAWSVRGVPFKAGYTF. The DNA of the CDR3 is TGTGCCTGGAGTGTACGGGGGGTCCCCTTTAAAGCGGGCTACACCTTC.

The genes are TRBV14 and TRBJ1-1; 9 bases map to TRBD1. This CDR3 is built from 13 residues. Trimming cost V 4 bases and J 7 bases; bases outside gene matches: 4. Germline CDR1 is SGHDN and CDR2 is FVKESK. The CDR3 spells CASSLQGAGEAFF. DNA for the CDR3: TGTGCCAGCAGCCTACAGGGGGCAGGTGAAGCTTTCTTT. Looking up the rest from reference TRBV14 and TRBJ1-1 gives the full variable domain: EAGVTQFPSHSVIEKGQTVTLRCDPISGHDNLYWYRRVMGKEIKFLLHFVKESKQDESGMPNNRFLAERTGGTYSTLKVQPAELEDSGVYFCASSLQGAGEAFFGQGTRLTVV.

The rearrangement uses TRBV27 and TRBJ1-1, with 9 bases identical to TRBD1. The CDR3 is 14 residues long. The V gene end was trimmed by 8 bases and the J gene end by 5 bases; junction bases not matched to a gene: 9. CDR1 and CDR2 from the germline V gene are MNHEY and SMNVEV (reference sequence). CDR3 DNA sequence: TGTGCCAGCGCCGCACAGGGGGCGCTTACTGAAGCTTTCTTT. Translating it yields CASAAQGALTEAFF.